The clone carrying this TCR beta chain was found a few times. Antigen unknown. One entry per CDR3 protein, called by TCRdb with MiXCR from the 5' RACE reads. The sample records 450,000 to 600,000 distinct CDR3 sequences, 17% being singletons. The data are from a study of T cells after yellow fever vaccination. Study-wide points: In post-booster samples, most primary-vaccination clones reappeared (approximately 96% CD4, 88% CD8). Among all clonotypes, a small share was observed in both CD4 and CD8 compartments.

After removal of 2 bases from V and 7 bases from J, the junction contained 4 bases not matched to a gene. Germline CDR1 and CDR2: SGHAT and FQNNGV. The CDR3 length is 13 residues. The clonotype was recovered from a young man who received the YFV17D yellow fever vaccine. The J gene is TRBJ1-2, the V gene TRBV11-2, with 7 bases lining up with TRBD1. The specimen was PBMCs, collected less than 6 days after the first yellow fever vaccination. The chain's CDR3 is CASSLTWDSGYTF. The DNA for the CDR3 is TGTGCCAGCAGCTTAACCTGGGACAGTGGCTACACCTTC. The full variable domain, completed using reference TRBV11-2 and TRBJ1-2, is EAGVAQSPRYKIIEKRQSVAFWCNPISGHATLYWYQQILGQGPKLLIQFQNNGVVDDSQLPKDRFSAERLKGVDSTLKIQPAKLEDSAVYLCASSLTWDSGYTFGSGTRLTVV.